This entry describes one T cell receptor beta chain. The sample originates from a study of cytotoxic CD8 clonotypes in ibrutinib-treated CLL. Across the study: The subjects consisted of 11 relapsed/refractory and about 14 treatment-naive individuals, with approximately 18 IGHV unmutated.

The assay was immunoSEQ multiplex PCR, and TCRdb's table has in-frame clones only and misses some. The sample consists of 300,000 to 400,000 clones, over 55% of them appearing once. The germline V gene has CDR1 SNHLY and CDR2 FYNNEI. V was trimmed by 4 bases and J by 4 bases, leaving 14 bases between them. CDR3 length: 14 residues. This rearrangement joins TRBV2 to TRBJ2-7; no clear D. This TCR derives from a human donor with chronic lymphocytic leukemia. The specimen comprised PBMCs, sampled after 36 months of ibrutinib treatment. CDR3 sequence (DNA): TGTGCCAGCAGTGGTCTTGATTCCGGTTACGAGCAGTACTTC. Translation: CASSGLDSGYEQYF.